This T cell receptor beta chain appears in the sequencing data of a study of tumor-infiltrating lymphocytes in primary liver carcinoma. General study points: It was in tumors, not blood, that the top-250-clone fraction was significantly higher (p = 0.039).

Unsorted bulk tissue (about 18-32 mg) underwent RNA and DNA co-extraction. V was cut by 4 bases and J by 1 base, with 12 bases left in between. CDR1 is SGHRS and CDR2 is YFSETQ in the germline V gene. The CDR3 length is 14 residues. The template, roughly 0.45 ug total RNA, yielded TCR beta cDNA made with a constant-region primer. Slightly modified ARM-PCR with three nested multiplex PCR rounds yielded TCR beta libraries. For roughly 10 cycles apiece, the opening two PCR rounds ran with TRBV1-TRBV30 forward primers and a C-beta reverse primer. Via MiXCR, TCRdb re-called the multiplex PCR reads, giving one row per CDR3 protein. The sample contains about 84,000 distinct CDR3 sequences, about three quarters of which appear only once. On this clonotype: Its specificity is unknown. This may be a read error: a much more frequent sequence differs by one nucleotide.

The chain has TRBV5-1 and TRBJ2-7; D possibly corresponds to TRBD1 (6 bases). Material for sequencing was liver tumor tissue from sampling region 1. The subset is: tumor region T1, superior pole. The source is a man aged 40-50 years with primary liver carcinoma and hepatitis B virus infection. CDR3 sequence: CASSLLQGSYEQYF. The CDR3 DNA reads as TGCGCCAGCAGCCTACTACAGGGTTCCTACGAGCAGTACTTC.